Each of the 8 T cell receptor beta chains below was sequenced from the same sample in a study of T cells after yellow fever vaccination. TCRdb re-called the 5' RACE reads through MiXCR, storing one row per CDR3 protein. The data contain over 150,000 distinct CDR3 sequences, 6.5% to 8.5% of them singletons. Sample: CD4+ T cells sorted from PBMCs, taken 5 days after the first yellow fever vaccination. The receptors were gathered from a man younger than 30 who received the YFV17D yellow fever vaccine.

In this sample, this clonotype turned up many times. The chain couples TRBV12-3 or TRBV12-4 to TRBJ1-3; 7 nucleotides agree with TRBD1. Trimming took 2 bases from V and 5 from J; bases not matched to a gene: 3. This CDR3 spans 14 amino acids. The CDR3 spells CASSLPQGRNTIYF. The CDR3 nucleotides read TGTGCCAGCAGTTTACCACAGGGGAGAAACACCATATATTTT.

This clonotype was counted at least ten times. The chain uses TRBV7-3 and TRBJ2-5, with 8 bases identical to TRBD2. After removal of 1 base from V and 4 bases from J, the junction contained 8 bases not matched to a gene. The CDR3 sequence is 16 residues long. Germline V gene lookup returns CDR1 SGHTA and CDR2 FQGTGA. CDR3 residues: CASSLNRGGQLETQYF. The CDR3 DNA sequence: TGTGCCAGCAGCTTAAACCGGGGGGGCCAGCTAGAGACCCAGTACTTC. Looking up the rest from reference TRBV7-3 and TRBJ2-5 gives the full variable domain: GAGVSQTPSNKVTEKGKYVELRCDPISGHTALYWYRQSLGQGPEFLIYFQGTGAADDSGLPNDRFFAVRPEGSVSTLKIQRTERGDSAVYLCASSLNRGGQLETQYFGPGTRLLVL.

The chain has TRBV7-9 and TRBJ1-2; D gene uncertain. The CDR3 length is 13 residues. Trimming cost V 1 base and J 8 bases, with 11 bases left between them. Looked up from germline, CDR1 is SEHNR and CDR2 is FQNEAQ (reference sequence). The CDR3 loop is CASSLGEAWGYTF. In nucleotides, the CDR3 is TGTGCCAGCAGCTTAGGAGAAGCCTGGGGCTACACCTTC.

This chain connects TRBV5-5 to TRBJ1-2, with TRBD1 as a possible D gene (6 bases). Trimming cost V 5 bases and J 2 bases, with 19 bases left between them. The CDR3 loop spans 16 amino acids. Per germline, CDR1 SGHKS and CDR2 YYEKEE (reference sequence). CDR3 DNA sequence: TGTGCCAGCAGAAAACCTGGACAGACTAAAAACTATGGCTACACCTTC. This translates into CASRKPGQTKNYGYTF. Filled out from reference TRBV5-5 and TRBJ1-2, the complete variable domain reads DAGVTQSPTHLIKTRGQQVTLRCSPISGHKSVSWYQQVLGQGPQFIFQYYEKEERGRGNFPDRFSARQFPNYSSELNVNALLLGDSALYLCASRKPGQTKNYGYTFGSGTRLTVV.

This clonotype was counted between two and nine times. CDR3 in DNA: TGCGCCAGCAATCCCATAGGGACAACGGCTGAAGCTTTCTTT. Its translation: CASNPIGTTAEAFF. The rearrangement links TRBV5-1 to TRBJ1-1; a weak D match, TRBD1 (6 bases). CDR3 length: 14 residues. Germline V CDR1 and CDR2: SGHRS, YFSETQ. V dropped 6 bases and J dropped 6 bases, with 18 bases sitting between them. The full variable domain, rest sourced from reference TRBV5-1 and TRBJ1-1, is KAGVTQTPRYLIKTRGQQVTLSCSPISGHRSVSWYQQTPGQGLQFLFEYFSETQRNKGNFPGRFSGRQFSNSRSEMNVSTLELGDSALYLCASNPIGTTAEAFFGQGTRLTVV.

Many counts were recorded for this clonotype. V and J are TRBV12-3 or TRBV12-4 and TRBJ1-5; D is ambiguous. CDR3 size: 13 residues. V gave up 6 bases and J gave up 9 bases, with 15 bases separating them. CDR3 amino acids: CASSPSPASPQHF. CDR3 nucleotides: TGTGCCAGCAGCCCTAGCCCGGCCTCGCCCCAGCATTTT.

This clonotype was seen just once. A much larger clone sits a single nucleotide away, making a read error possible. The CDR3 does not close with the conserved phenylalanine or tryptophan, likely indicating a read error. In DNA form, the CDR3 reads TGTGCCAGCAGCTCGGGACTAGCCCAAGAGACCCAGTACTGC. This sequence encodes CASSSGLAQETQYC. V is TRBV7-2 and J is TRBJ2-5; 9 positions match TRBD2. Germline loops: CDR1 SGHTA, CDR2 FQGNSA. The CDR3 loop spans 14 amino acids. Trimming took 4 bases from V and 1 from J; bases not matched to a gene: 1.

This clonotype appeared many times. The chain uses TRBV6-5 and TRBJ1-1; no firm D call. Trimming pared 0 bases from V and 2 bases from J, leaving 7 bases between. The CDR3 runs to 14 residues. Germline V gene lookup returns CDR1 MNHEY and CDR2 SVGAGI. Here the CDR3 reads CASSYSTLNTEAFF. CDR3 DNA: TGTGCCAGCAGTTACTCAACGCTTAACACTGAAGCTTTCTTT.